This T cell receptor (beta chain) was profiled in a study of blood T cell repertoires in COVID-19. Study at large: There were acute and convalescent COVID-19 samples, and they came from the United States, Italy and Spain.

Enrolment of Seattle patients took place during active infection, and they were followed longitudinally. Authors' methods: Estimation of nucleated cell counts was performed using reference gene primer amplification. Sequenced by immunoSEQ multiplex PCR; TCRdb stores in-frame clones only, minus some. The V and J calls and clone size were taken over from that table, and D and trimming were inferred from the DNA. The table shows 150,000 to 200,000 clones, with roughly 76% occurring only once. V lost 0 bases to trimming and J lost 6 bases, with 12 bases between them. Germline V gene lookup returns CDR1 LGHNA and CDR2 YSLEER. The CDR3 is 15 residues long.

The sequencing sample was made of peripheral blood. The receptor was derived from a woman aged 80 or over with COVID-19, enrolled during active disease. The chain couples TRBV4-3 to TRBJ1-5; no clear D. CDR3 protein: CASSQDRAGGQPQHF. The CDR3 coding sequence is TGCGCCAGCAGCCAAGATCGGGCGGGTGGTCAGCCCCAGCATTTT.